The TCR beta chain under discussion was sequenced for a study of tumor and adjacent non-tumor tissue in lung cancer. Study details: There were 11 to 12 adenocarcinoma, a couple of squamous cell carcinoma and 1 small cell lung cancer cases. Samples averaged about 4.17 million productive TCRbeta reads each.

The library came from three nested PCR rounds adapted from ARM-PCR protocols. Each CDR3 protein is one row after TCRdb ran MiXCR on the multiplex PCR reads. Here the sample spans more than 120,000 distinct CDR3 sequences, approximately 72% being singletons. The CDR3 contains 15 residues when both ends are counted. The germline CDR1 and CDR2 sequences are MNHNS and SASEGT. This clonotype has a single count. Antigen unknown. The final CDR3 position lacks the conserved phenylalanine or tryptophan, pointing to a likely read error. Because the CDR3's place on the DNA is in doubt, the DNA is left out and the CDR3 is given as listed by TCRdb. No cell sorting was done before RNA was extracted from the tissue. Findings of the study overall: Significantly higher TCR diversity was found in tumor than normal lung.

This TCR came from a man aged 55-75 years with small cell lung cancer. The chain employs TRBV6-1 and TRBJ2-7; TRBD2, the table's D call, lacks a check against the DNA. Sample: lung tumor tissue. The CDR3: CASTKTRGSSYEHYS.